This T cell receptor (beta chain) was profiled in a study of blood T cell repertoires in COVID-19 (TCRdb year 2020). Regarding the research as a whole: Samples covering the acute and convalescent phases of COVID-19 were provided by collaborators in the United States, Italy and Spain. The samples were drawn from the first 160 participants of the ongoing ImmuneRACE study and from 1,254 subjects provided by 6 global collaborators. Subjects who had been exposed to COVID-19, were actively infected with it, or had recovered from it provided the deeply sampled blood TCRbeta repertoires that made up the dataset. HLA class I and class II types, where available, came from metadata supplied by the sample provider rather than from assay-based typing. The repertoires were released in a freely available public database meant as a resource for research on the immune response to SARS-CoV-2. The prospective study material was composed of cDNA or gDNA derived from T cells, B-cell-depleted T cells, or PBMCs. A de-identified subject ID, COVID-19 status, age in years and sex were almost always included in the sample metadata. Paper-wide results and their limitations: The quantity of clinical and demographic metadata differed by source and by participant and was supplied without curation.

V and J lose 5 bases and 5 bases, and a span of 9 bases separates them. As encoded in the germline V gene (reference sequence), CDR1 is MNHEY while CDR2 is SMNVEV. The CDR3 spans 13 residues, from the cysteine through the phenylalanine. The DNA shown is the 39-base CDR3, in frame from base 1. TCRbeta CDR3 regions were amplified from genomic DNA by means of the immunoSEQ Assay, a bias-controlled multiplex PCR. The study's processing was this. The number of nucleated cells in each sample was estimated by amplification of reference gene primers within the assay. Sequence reads were collapsed and filtered to measure the absolute abundance of every unique TCRbeta CDR3 rearrangement. Productive Simpson clonality was computed per sample as the square root of Simpson's diversity index over productive rearrangements. In TCRdb, the immuneACCESS table is reduced to in-frame sequences with V and J assigned. These tables do not hold every clone; where another copy was compared, an unresolved V gene accounts for under half, and the others remain unexplained. V and J calls plus clone size are reproduced from that table; the DNA served to infer D and trimming. The sample table lists under 450,000 clones, around 87% of them with a count of one. The biggest ten clones account for about 1.5% of the sample.

Enrolling through a virtual design, the prospective study's participants ranged in age from roughly 18 to 90 years and lived across approximately 25 United States geographic areas. To assign participants to cohorts, the prospective study relied on clinical history that participants themselves reported in a screening survey and a study questionnaire. For ImmuneRACE Cohort 3, a participant was defined as recovered based on two consecutive negative NP/OP PCR tests, clearance by a healthcare professional, or resolution of symptoms. Mobile phlebotomists in the prospective study collected whole blood, serum and a nasopharyngeal or oropharyngeal swab from every participant. Participants in the prospective study had the option to provide additional blood draws and questionnaires over an approximately two-month period. Blood samples from the prospective study were shipped frozen or at room temperature prior to DNA extraction.

This clone appeared once. Its binding antigen is unknown. The record has no base qualities; no much larger clone is one base away. The TCR comes from a man aged 25-45 years who had recovered from COVID-19. The sequence is built from TRBV27 and TRBJ2-2; the D gene remains uncertain. Sequenced input: PBMCs or T cells enriched from blood (not recorded which). CDR3 protein: CASSPSVTGELFF. The DNA reads as follows: TGTGCCAGCAGTCCGTCCGTTACCGGGGAGCTGTTTTTT.